This T cell receptor (beta chain) was recorded in a study of blood T cell repertoires in COVID-19. Looking at the study overall: Material from acute and convalescent COVID-19 was sourced from the United States, Italy and Spain. In each case, the material was cDNA or gDNA derived from T cells, B-cell-depleted T cells, or PBMCs.

In germline, CDR1 is SNHLY, CDR2 FYNNEI. CDR3 size: 15 residues. Trimming removed 6 bases from V and 1 base from J; junction bases left unmatched: 1. Generated by immunoSEQ multiplex PCR, the TCRdb table keeps only in-frame clones and is missing some. The sample yields approximately 32,000 clones, 70% to 90% seen once. This chain joins TRBV2 and TRBJ2-2; 11 positions match TRBD1. What was sequenced was peripheral blood. The clonotype comes from a woman aged 70-85 years with active COVID-19. The CDR3 coding sequence is TGTGCCAGCAGGGGACAGGGGGGGAACACCGGGGAGCTGTTTTTT. This gives the protein CASRGQGGNTGELFF.